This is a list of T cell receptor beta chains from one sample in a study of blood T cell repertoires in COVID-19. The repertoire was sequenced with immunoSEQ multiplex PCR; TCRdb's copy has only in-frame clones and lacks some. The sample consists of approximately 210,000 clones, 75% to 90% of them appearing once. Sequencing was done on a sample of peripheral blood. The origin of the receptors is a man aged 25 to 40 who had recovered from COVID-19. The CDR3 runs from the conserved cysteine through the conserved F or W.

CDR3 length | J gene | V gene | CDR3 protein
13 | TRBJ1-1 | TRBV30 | CAWTGAPDTEAFF
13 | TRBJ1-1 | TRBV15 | CATSRDGGTEAFF
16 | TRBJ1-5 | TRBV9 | CASSAGTGVGNQPQHF
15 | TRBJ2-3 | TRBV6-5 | CASRLAFQWTDTQYF
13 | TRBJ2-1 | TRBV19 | CASSSTRDNEQFF
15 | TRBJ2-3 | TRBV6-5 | CASSYNQGSTDTQYF
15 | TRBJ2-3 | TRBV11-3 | CASSSSSGAGDTQYF
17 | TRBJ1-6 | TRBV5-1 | CASSPWDREFNNSPLHF
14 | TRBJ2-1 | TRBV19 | CATAGTGTYNEQFF
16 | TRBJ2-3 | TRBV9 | CASSLGTPGRTDTQYF